This TCR beta chain derives from a study of radiation and T cells in renal cell carcinoma. Germline V lookup: CDR1 SNHLY, CDR2 FYNNEI. This CDR3 has 15 residues. V gave up 4 bases and J gave up 0 bases, with 12 bases separating them. Specified time point: baseline pretreatment blood. Treatment in this sample: 15 Gy SBRT to primary tumor, nephrectomy 4 weeks later. Using immunoSEQ multiplex PCR, the repertoire was profiled, and TCRdb retains in-frame clones only, with some absent. This sample has approximately 140,000 clones; 83% occur once, and the top ten carry around 21%. The J gene is TRBJ1-1, the V gene TRBV2; D is unclear. This clonotype originated in a woman aged 45-65 years with renal cell carcinoma. The specimen was blood, collected from a patient whose treatment included radiotherapy and nephrectomy. This CDR3 reads CASSGDAGMNTEAFF. The CDR3 DNA follows: TGTGCCAGCAGTGGTGATGCGGGAATGAACACTGAAGCTTTCTTT. Combining the CDR3 with reference TRBV2 and TRBJ1-1 gives the whole variable domain EPEVTQTPSHQVTQMGQEVILRCVPISNHLYFYWYRQILGQKVEFLVSFYNNEISEKSEIFDDQFSVERPDGSNFTLKIRSTKLEDSAMYFCASSGDAGMNTEAFFGQGTRLTVV.